The entry below describes one T cell receptor (beta chain). Its antigen is currently unknown. This sample was taken from a study of CXCR3-negative and CXCR3-positive naive CD8 T cells. Overall study context: Overall TRB read output was some 140 million, and each library contained about 1.5 +/- 0.3 million reads. Study outcomes and limitations: Naive subsets were similarly diverse, while memory CD8+ repertoires were much less diverse.

This CDR3 contains 15 residues. Germline V gives CDR1 MDHEN, CDR2 SYDVKM. The libraries of TRB cDNA were constructed through 5' RACE using UMI labels. TCRdb reprocessed the 5' RACE reads, with one entry per CDR3 protein and no DNA. In all, the sample yields roughly 39,000 distinct CDR3 sequences. The TCR comes from a human donor in good health. Some clones in this sample may be carry-over from other donors' samples. Material: memory CD8+ T cells from blood. The chain is built from TRBV28 and TRBJ1-2. This CDR3 is CASSLVVSTGTRYTF.